This entry lists 14 T cell receptor beta chains sequenced from one sample in a study of CD8 T cells in Susac syndrome. About 0.5 to 1 ug RNA was reverse transcribed with random hexamers. TCRdb fed the immunoSEQ multiplex PCR reads into MiXCR, producing one record per CDR3 protein. Among approximately 150,000 distinct CDR3 sequences listed, approximately 94% were seen once. The material sequenced was CD4+ T cells from PBMCs. These TCRs come from a human donor in good health.

This sequence joins TRBV3-1 and TRBJ2-2; weak D call: TRBD2 (7 bases). The CDR3 totals 17 residues. Germline V gene data show CDR1 as LGHDT and CDR2 as YNNKEL (reference sequence). The ends were cut back, 3 bases at V and 6 bases at J, with 20 bases in the middle. The CDR3 sequence is CASSHPDRRGRAGELFF. CDR3 DNA: TGTGCCAGCAGCCACCCGGACAGAAGAGGGAGGGCCGGGGAGCTGTTTTTT. Complete variable domain (other parts from reference TRBV3-1 and TRBJ2-2): DTAVSQTPKYLVTQMGNDKSIKCEQNLGHDTMYWYKQDSKKFLKIMFSYNNKELIINETVPNRFSPKSPDKAHLNLHINSLELGDSAVYFCASSHPDRRGRAGELFFGEGSRLTVL.

V and J are TRBV10-3 and TRBJ2-1; TRBD2 agrees at 8 bases. V lost 3 bases, J lost 0 bases, and 4 bases stayed unmatched. Germline V gene lookup returns CDR1 ENHRY and CDR2 SYGVKD. The CDR3 is made up of 16 amino acids. In DNA form, the CDR3 reads TGTGCCATCAGTGAAAAAGCGGGAGCCTCCTACAATGAGCAGTTCTTC. It encodes CAISEKAGASYNEQFF.

The chain has TRBV28 and TRBJ1-2; maybe TRBD1 (5 bases). CDR3 length equals 13 residues. The V and J ends lost 9 bases and 4 bases respectively, with 15 bases between them. Germline V gene sequence: CDR1 MDHEN, CDR2 SYDVKM. The chain's CDR3 is CASSIDSIYGYTF. The CDR3 DNA sequence: TGTGCCAGTTCAATTGACAGCATCTATGGCTACACCTTC.

This clonotype appeared once. This chain joins TRBV20-1 and TRBJ1-1; D ambiguous. The germline CDR1 and CDR2 sequences are DFQATT and SNEGSKA (reference sequence). The germline V and J ends were trimmed by 3 bases and 5 bases, with 13 bases remaining between them. CDR3 length equals 13 residues. The DNA of the CDR3 is TGCAGTGCTAGTAAGGGTTTAGGGACTGAAGCTTTCTTT. Translating gives CSASKGLGTEAFF.

The chain combines TRBV27 with TRBJ1-2; 7 positions match TRBD1. The germline CDR1 and CDR2 sequences are MNHEY and SMNVEV (reference sequence). Trimming removed 7 bases from V and 6 bases from J; junction bases left unmatched: 14. This CDR3 spans 15 amino acids. The DNA for the CDR3 is TGTGCCAGCACCCTCCAGGGAGGGGGCATTGATGGCTACACCTTC. Amino acids: CASTLQGGGIDGYTF.

This chain uses TRBV28 with TRBJ1-5, with D perhaps matching TRBD1 (5 bases). The CDR3 spans 14 residues. Between the trimmed V and J ends, which lost 6 bases and 3 bases, there was a span of 12 bases. Germline CDR1 MDHEN, CDR2 SYDVKM. CDR3 amino acids: CASSHPRANQPQHF. CDR3 nucleotides: TGTGCCAGCAGCCATCCCAGGGCCAATCAGCCCCAGCATTTT.

J is TRBJ2-2 and V is TRBV19; no reliable D call. V lost 7 bases and J lost 2, with 5 bases in between. Germline V gives CDR1 LNHDA, CDR2 SQIVND (reference sequence). The CDR3 extends over 12 amino acids. As DNA, the CDR3 is TGTGCCAGTATGTCAAACACCGGGGAGCTGTTTTTT. It is translated as CASMSNTGELFF.

This chain joins TRBV5-1 and TRBJ2-7; 15 bases are shared with TRBD2. Germline CDR1 is SGHRS and CDR2 is YFSETQ. CDR3 size: 17 residues. V lost 4 bases to trimming and J lost 1 base; unmatched junction nucleotides: 6. The CDR3 protein is CASSGGLAGGPSYEQYF. The CDR3, as DNA: TGCGCCAGCAGCGGCGGACTAGCGGGAGGGCCGTCCTACGAGCAGTACTTC. Supplemented by reference TRBV5-1 and TRBJ2-7, the full variable domain reads KAGVTQTPRYLIKTRGQQVTLSCSPISGHRSVSWYQQTPGQGLQFLFEYFSETQRNKGNFPGRFSGRQFSNSRSEMNVSTLELGDSALYLCASSGGLAGGPSYEQYFGPGTRLTVT.

CDR3 in DNA: TGTGCCAGCAGTCCCCCCCAGGTCTCCGGAAACACCATATATTTT. This translates into CASSPPQVSGNTIYF. V is TRBV28 and J is TRBJ1-3; no reliable D call. CDR1 and CDR2 (germline): MDHEN, SYDVKM. CDR3 length equals 15 residues. Between the trimmed V and J ends, which lost 5 bases and 4 bases, there was a span of 15 bases.

V gene TRBV27 combines with J gene TRBJ2-7; TRBD1 aligns across 9 bases. The CDR3 runs to 16 residues. Trimming removed 5 bases from V and 5 bases from J; junction bases left unmatched: 13. The germline CDR1 and CDR2 sequences are MNHEY and SMNVEV (reference sequence). The CDR3 DNA reads TGTGCCAGCAGTACCCAGACAGGGGGTCCTATCAACGAGCAGTACTTC. Its translation: CASSTQTGGPINEQYF.

The chain is built from TRBV3-1 and TRBJ2-7; weak D call: TRBD2 (8 bases). Germline CDR1 and CDR2: LGHDT and YNNKEL (reference sequence). The CDR3 sequence is 16 residues long. The V end was cut by 4 bases, the J end by 2 bases, with 18 bases between. CDR3 loop: CASSLRQGLVPYEQYF. The CDR3 region has the DNA TGTGCCAGCAGCCTCCGACAGGGACTAGTACCCTACGAGCAGTACTTC.

J is TRBJ1-3 and V is TRBV2; a possible D gene is TRBD1 (5 bases). V was clipped by 6 bases and J by 0 bases, with 6 bases between them. The CDR3 is made up of 13 amino acids. Germline V gene data show CDR1 as SNHLY and CDR2 as FYNNEI. DNA of the CDR3: TGTGCCAGCAGACAGGACTCTGGAAACACCATATATTTT. This sequence encodes CASRQDSGNTIYF.

The genes are TRBV20-1 and TRBJ1-1, with D unclear. CDR1 DFQATT and CDR2 SNEGSKA come from the germline V gene (reference sequence). CDR3 length equals 10 residues. The DNA of the CDR3 is TGCAGAGTCGACGGGCTGCAAGCTTTCTTT. Residues: CRVDGLQAFF.

This sequence joins TRBV2 and TRBJ1-5, with a tentative D call TRBD1 (6 bases). Trimming removed 7 bases at V and 5 bases at J, with 12 bases between. Germline lookup yields CDR1 SNHLY and CDR2 FYNNEI. The CDR3 is 13 residues long. CDR3 amino acids: CASTQGPDQPQHF. The DNA of the CDR3 is TGTGCCAGCACCCAGGGGCCCGATCAGCCCCAGCATTTT.